This TCR beta chain was observed in a study of T-cell memory formation after mild COVID-19. Study results and limitations: Later expanders leaned toward CD4+, whereas clones contracting from day 15 to 85 were balanced CD4/CD8.

A note on this clonotype: Its antigen is unidentified.

In germline, CDR1 is LGHNT, CDR2 FRNRAP. The V segment lost 1 base and the J segment 5 bases; nucleotides outside the gene matches: 2. The CDR3 has 14 residues. TCRdb used MiXCR to reprocess the 5' RACE reads, holding one entry per CDR3 protein. The sample has some 82,000 distinct CDR3 sequences, about 13% seen once. The V and J genes are TRBV12-5 and TRBJ1-1; TRBD1 matches 9 bases. Sequenced sample: PBMCs or a T cell subset sorted from them (not recorded which). This TCR derives from a man aged 18 to 30 who had mild COVID-19 (a few samples of this study predate the infection). Cell type and time point are not known. CDR3 nucleotide sequence: TGTGCTAGTGGTTTGGGGACAGGGGTTACTGAAGCTTTCTTT. Protein: CASGLGTGVTEAFF.